These 24 T cell receptor beta chains share one sample of origin, sequenced in a study of blood T cells in healthy people across ages. The second PCR ran roughly 6 to 12 cycles with a sample-barcoded 5' primer and J-beta primers. TCRdb redid the calling of the 5' RACE reads with MiXCR, one entry per CDR3 protein. The sample has about 700,000 distinct CDR3 sequences, less than 40% seen once. Input material: blood. These receptor sequences come from a woman aged 80 or over in good health.

This clonotype was seen a handful of times. The rearrangement links TRBV28 to TRBJ1-5; D is unclear. This CDR3 comprises 16 residues. V lost 5 bases to trimming and J lost 7 bases, with 21 bases between them. Germline V gene data show CDR1 as MDHEN and CDR2 as SYDVKM. CDR3 sequence reads: CASSPRTGPSAQPQHF. The DNA of the CDR3 is TGTGCCAGCAGTCCTCGTACCGGGCCCAGCGCCCAGCCCCAGCATTTT.

This clonotype has at least ten counts. The rearrangement joins TRBV7-8 to TRBJ2-7; 8 bases fit TRBD2. Germline trimming cut 6 bases from V and 2 bases from J; bases unmatched to any gene: 9. This CDR3 spans 15 amino acids. The germline V gene has CDR1 SGHVS and CDR2 FQNEAQ. Written as DNA, the CDR3 is TGTGCCAGCAGACAAGGGGGGACTAGTACCTACGAGCAGTACTTC. Encoded protein: CASRQGGTSTYEQYF. Using reference TRBV7-8 and TRBJ2-7 for the parts outside the CDR3, the full variable domain is GAGVSQSPRYKVAKRGQDVALRCDPISGHVSLFWYQQALGQGPEFLTYFQNEAQLDKSGLPSDRFFAERPEGSVSTLKIQRTQQEDSAVYLCASRQGGTSTYEQYFGPGTRLTVT.

Notes on this clonotype: This clone may be a read error of a much larger clone one base away. The chain recombines TRBV20-1 with TRBJ2-5, with D possibly matching TRBD2 (7 bases). Germline CDR1 reads DFQATT; CDR2 reads SNEGSKA (reference sequence). Trimming pared 2 bases from V and 5 bases from J, leaving 15 bases between. The CDR3 runs 14 residues. The CDR3 DNA follows: TGCAGTGCTAGATGGGGGGGGGCCCGTGAGACCCAGTACTTC. Amino acids: CSARWGGARETQYF.

This clonotype appeared many times. The J gene is TRBJ2-1, the V gene TRBV7-2, with D tentatively TRBD1 (5 bases). The CDR3 totals 15 residues. Trimming cost V 0 bases and J 3 bases, with 9 bases left between them. Looked up from germline, CDR1 is SGHTA and CDR2 is FQGNSA. As DNA, the CDR3 is TGTGCCAGCAGCTTAGCGGCAGGGTTCTACAATGAGCAGTTCTTC. The encoded protein is CASSLAAGFYNEQFF.

This chain connects TRBV19 to TRBJ2-5; TRBD1 agrees at 8 bases. Unmatched junction bases numbered 13, after V lost 5 bases and J lost 11 bases. This CDR3 region has 14 residues. Germline V gives CDR1 LNHDA, CDR2 SQIVND (reference sequence). This CDR3 is CASSWGQDAWEQYF. CDR3 nucleotides: TGTGCCAGTAGTTGGGGACAGGATGCTTGGGAGCAGTACTTC.

Many counts were recorded for this clonotype. The chain joins TRBV20-1 to TRBJ2-3, with D perhaps given as TRBD1 or TRBD2 (6 bases each). CDR1 DFQATT and CDR2 SNEGSKA come from the germline V gene (reference sequence). The length of the CDR3 is 14 residues. Trimming took 0 bases from V and 5 from J, leaving 12 bases between them. CDR3: CSAREGRGGDTQYF. The CDR3 DNA is TGCAGTGCTAGAGAGGGCAGGGGAGGAGATACGCAGTATTTT.

A word on this clonotype: A read error may explain this, as a much larger clone is one base away. The J gene is TRBJ2-1, the V gene TRBV29-1; D remains unclear. The DNA end favors TRBJ2-7, so the J call may be wrong. This CDR3 spans 14 amino acids. CDR1 SQVTM and CDR2 ANQGSEA come from the germline V gene. CDR3 nucleotides: TGCAGCGTTGAAGATACGGCAGGCTACAATGAGCAGTACTTC. Its protein is CSVEDTAGYNEQYF.

The chain employs TRBV29-1 and TRBJ2-1, with a weak D call TRBD2 (5 bases). Trimming cost V 3 bases and J 7 bases, with 16 bases left between them. The germline V gene has CDR1 SQVTM and CDR2 ANQGSEA. The CDR3 contains 14 residues. CDR3 amino acids: CSVEGLAGSNEQFF. CDR3 sequence (DNA): TGCAGCGTTGAGGGTCTAGCCGGTTCGAATGAGCAGTTCTTC.

The genes are TRBV19 and TRBJ1-5, with D possibly being TRBD1 (5 bases). The germline gives CDR1 LNHDA, CDR2 SQIVND (reference sequence). Deletions cut 9 bases from V and 3 bases from J, with 12 bases between. This CDR3 contains 13 residues. The CDR3 loop reads CASSGTNNQPQHF. DNA of the CDR3: TGTGCCAGCAGTGGGACGAACAATCAGCCCCAGCATTTT.

About this clonotype itself: A read error may be the cause here, since a much bigger clone is one base away. The chain couples TRBV5-1 to TRBJ1-2, with 11 bases matching TRBD1. After removal of 4 bases from V and 8 bases from J, the junction contained 7 bases not matched to a gene. Germline-derived CDR1 and CDR2 are SGHRS and YFSETQ. CDR3 length: 14 amino acids. CDR3 nucleotide sequence: TGCGCCAGCAGCATGGGACAGGGGGGCGAGGGCTACACCTTC. It encodes CASSMGQGGEGYTF.

The chain employs TRBV4-1 and TRBJ1-4, with a tentative D call TRBD1 (5 bases). Germline V gives CDR1 MGHRA, CDR2 YSYEKL. CDR3 length: 15 residues. V lost 4 bases to trimming and J lost 5 bases, with 14 bases between them. CDR3 coding DNA: TGCGCCAGCAGCCCAAGCGGGGGAGGGAATGAAAAACTGTTTTTT. It codes for CASSPSGGGNEKLFF.

V gene TRBV20-1 combines with J gene TRBJ2-4, with TRBD1 matching 9 bases. Germline CDR1 DFQATT, CDR2 SNEGSKA (reference sequence). This CDR3 contains 13 residues. V lost 6 bases, J lost 7 bases, and 7 bases stayed unmatched. In nucleotides, the CDR3 is TGCAGTGCCGCCGGGACAGGGAAGAACATTCAGTACTTC. It specifies CSAAGTGKNIQYF.

This chain links TRBV12-3 or TRBV12-4 with TRBJ1-3; D unclear. The CDR3 runs to 12 residues. Trimming took 5 bases from V and 1 from J, leaving 3 bases between them. The CDR3 loop reads CASSASGNTIYF. The CDR3 DNA reads TGTGCCAGCAGTGCGTCTGGAAACACCATATATTTT.

This clonotype has ten or more counts. CDR3 sequence: CSVDSTGSGSYEQYF. The CDR3 DNA reads as TGCAGCGTTGATTCAACGGGGTCGGGCTCCTACGAGCAGTACTTC. This chain joins TRBV29-1 and TRBJ2-7, with D possibly being TRBD2 (5 bases). V lost 3 bases, J lost 0 bases, and 15 bases lay in between. The CDR3 runs to 15 residues. Germline CDR1 SQVTM, CDR2 ANQGSEA.

This clonotype appeared many times. The chain couples TRBV4-3 to TRBJ1-4, with 10 nucleotides matching TRBD1. CDR3 length: 14 residues. V lost 4 bases, J lost 7 bases, and 3 bases stayed unmatched. The V gene's germline CDR1 is LGHNA and CDR2 YSLEER. CDR3 protein: CASSPRDRGEKLFF. CDR3 in DNA: TGCGCCAGCAGCCCCCGGGACAGGGGTGAAAAACTGTTTTTT.

As concerns this clonotype: A much bigger clone sits one base away, suggesting this may be a read error. J is TRBJ2-7 and V is TRBV25-1, with D perhaps matching TRBD1 (5 bases). The CDR3 totals 14 residues. Germline CDR1 is MGHDK and CDR2 is SYGVNS. V lost 7 bases and J 6 bases, leaving 19 bases between the germline ends. CDR3 DNA sequence: TGTGCCAGCACCCCAATTGGGGCGCCCCGCGAGCAGTACTTC. Translated: CASTPIGAPREQYF.

This clonotype was detected many times. This chain uses TRBV15 with TRBJ1-5; TRBD1 aligns across 7 bases. The CDR3 is made up of 16 amino acids. After removal of 0 bases from V and 7 bases from J, the junction contained 9 bases not matched to a gene. Germline CDR1 LNHNV, CDR2 YYDKDF (reference sequence). CDR3 sequence reads: CATSRDITGVGQPQHF. The CDR3 DNA reads as TGTGCCACCAGCAGAGATATCACAGGGGTGGGACAGCCCCAGCATTTT.

CDR3 residues: CASSSYRGDYEQYF. In DNA, the CDR3 is TGTGCCAGTAGTTCCTACAGGGGGGACTACGAGCAGTACTTC. V usage is TRBV19 and J usage is TRBJ2-7; TRBD1 matches at 8 bases. The CDR3 has 14 residues. CDR1 is LNHDA and CDR2 is SQIVND in the germline V gene (reference sequence). With V trimmed by 5 bases and J by 3 bases, 6 bases remained unmatched. Variable domain in full (rest from reference TRBV19 and TRBJ2-7): DGGITQSPKYLFRKEGQNVTLSCEQNLNHDAMYWYRQDPGQGLRLIYYSQIVNDFQKGDIAEGYSVSREKKESFPLTVTSAQKNPTAFYLCASSSYRGDYEQYFGPGTRLTVT.

This clonotype came up many times. This sequence joins TRBV5-1 and TRBJ2-7; TRBD1 might be the D (5 bases). Germline CDR1 reads SGHRS; CDR2 reads YFSETQ. CDR3 length: 15 residues. Trimming cost V 2 bases and J 1 base, with 13 bases left between them. The CDR3 sequence is CASSFGQGISYEQYF. The CDR3 bases are TGCGCCAGCAGCTTCGGTCAGGGTATTTCCTACGAGCAGTACTTC.

The genes are TRBV2 and TRBJ2-3; no firm D call. The CDR3 is 14 amino acids. Germline CDR1 reads SNHLY; CDR2 reads FYNNEI. The germline V and J ends were trimmed by 2 bases and 4 bases, with 10 bases remaining between them. The CDR3, as DNA: TGTGCCAGCAGTGAATCGAGGTTGGCAGATACGCAGTATTTT. Protein sequence: CASSESRLADTQYF.

This clonotype has just a few counts. This chain uses TRBV7-9 with TRBJ1-4, with 8 bases identical to TRBD1. The V segment lost 5 bases and the J segment 6 bases; nucleotides outside the gene matches: 11. This CDR3 contains 16 residues. Germline CDR1 and CDR2: SEHNR and FQNEAQ (reference sequence). The CDR3 DNA follows: TGTGCCAGCAGCCCCGACCTACAGGGGGGTTATGAAAAACTGTTTTTT. Amino acids: CASSPDLQGGYEKLFF.

In this sample, this clonotype turned up many times. V is TRBV10-3 and J is TRBJ1-2; no definite D call. Trimming shortened V by 0 bases and J by 8 bases, and 19 bases separated the two germline ends. Germline V gene lookup returns CDR1 ENHRY and CDR2 SYGVKD. This CDR3 is built from 16 residues. The CDR3, as DNA: TGTGCCATCAGTGAGTCGATCGACCGATTAAGGGTGGGCTACACCTTC. It specifies CAISESIDRLRVGYTF.

In regard to this clonotype: A read error is possible here, since a much larger clone lies one base away. The V gene is TRBV5-1, the J gene TRBJ1-2, with D possibly matching TRBD1 (5 bases). The CDR3 sequence is 14 residues long. The V and J ends lost 4 bases and 7 bases respectively, with 17 bases between them. CDR1 and CDR2 (germline): SGHRS, YFSETQ. The CDR3 DNA sequence: TGCGCCAGCAGCCCTACGCAGGGTTCAAGTGGCTACACCTTC. Amino acid sequence: CASSPTQGSSGYTF.

V and J are TRBV7-2 and TRBJ2-2; 8 bases align to TRBD1. The germline gives CDR1 SGHTA, CDR2 FQGNSA. This CDR3 has 17 residues. V lost 0 bases to trimming and J lost 3 bases; unmatched junction nucleotides: 6. The CDR3 nucleotides are TGTGCCAGCAGCTTAGCGCAGGGGGCTGGGTACACCGGGGAGCTGTTTTTT. It encodes CASSLAQGAGYTGELFF.